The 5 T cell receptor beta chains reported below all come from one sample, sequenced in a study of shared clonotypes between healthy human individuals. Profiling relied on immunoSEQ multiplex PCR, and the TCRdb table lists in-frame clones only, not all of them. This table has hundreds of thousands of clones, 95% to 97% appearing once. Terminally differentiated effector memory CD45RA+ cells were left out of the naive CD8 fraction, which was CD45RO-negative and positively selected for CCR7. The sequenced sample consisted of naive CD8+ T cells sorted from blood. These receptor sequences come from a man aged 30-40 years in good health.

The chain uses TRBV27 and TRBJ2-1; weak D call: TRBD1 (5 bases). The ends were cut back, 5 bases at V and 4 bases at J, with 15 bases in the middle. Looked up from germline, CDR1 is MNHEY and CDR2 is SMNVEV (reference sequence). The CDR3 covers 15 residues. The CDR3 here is CASSLPSDSYNEQFF. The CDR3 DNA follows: TGTGCCAGCAGTCTACCCAGCGACAGTTACAATGAGCAGTTCTTC.

The DNA for the CDR3 is TGTGCCAGCAGCTTTTCCAGGGGGGCCTCCTACGAGCAGTACTTC. This translates into CASSFSRGASYEQYF. The V gene is TRBV5-5, the J gene TRBJ2-7; tentative D call: TRBD1 (7 bases). Germline values: CDR1 SGHKS, CDR2 YYEKEE (reference sequence). Trimming cost V 2 bases and J 0 bases, with 12 bases left between them. The CDR3 has 15 residues.

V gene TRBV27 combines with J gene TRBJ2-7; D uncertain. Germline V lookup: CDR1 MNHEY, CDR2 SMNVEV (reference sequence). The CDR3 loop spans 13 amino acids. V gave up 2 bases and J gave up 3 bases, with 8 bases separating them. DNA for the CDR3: TGTGCCAGCAGTTTACAGAACAACTACGAGCAGTACTTC. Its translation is CASSLQNNYEQYF.

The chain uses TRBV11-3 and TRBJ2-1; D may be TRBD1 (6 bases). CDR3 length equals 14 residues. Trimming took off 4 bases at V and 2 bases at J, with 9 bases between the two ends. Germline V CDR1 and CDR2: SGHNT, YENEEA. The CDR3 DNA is TGTGCCAGCAGCTCTCCAGGGGCCTACAATGAGCAGTTCTTC. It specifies CASSSPGAYNEQFF. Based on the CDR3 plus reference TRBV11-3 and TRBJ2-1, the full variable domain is EAGVVQSPRYKIIEKKQPVAFWCNPISGHNTLYWYLQNLGQGPELLIRYENEEAVDDSQLPKDRFSAERLKGVDSTLKIQPAELGDSAVYLCASSSPGAYNEQFFGPGTRLTVL.

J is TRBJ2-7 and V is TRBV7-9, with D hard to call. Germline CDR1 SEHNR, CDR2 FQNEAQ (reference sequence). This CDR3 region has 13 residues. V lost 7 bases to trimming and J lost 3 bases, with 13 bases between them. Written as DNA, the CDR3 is TGTGCCAGCAAACCCGACTTAAACTACGAGCAGTACTTC. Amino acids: CASKPDLNYEQYF.